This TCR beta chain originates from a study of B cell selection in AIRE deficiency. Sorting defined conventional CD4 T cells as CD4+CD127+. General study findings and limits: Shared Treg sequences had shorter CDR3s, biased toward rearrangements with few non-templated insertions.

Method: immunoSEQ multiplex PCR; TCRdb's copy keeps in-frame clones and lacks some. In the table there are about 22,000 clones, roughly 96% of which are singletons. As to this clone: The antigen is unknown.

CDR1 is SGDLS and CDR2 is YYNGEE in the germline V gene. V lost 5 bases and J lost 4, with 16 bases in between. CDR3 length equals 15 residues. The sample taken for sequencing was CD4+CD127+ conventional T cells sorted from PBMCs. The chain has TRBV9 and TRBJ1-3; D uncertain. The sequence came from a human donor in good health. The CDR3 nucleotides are TGTGCCAGCAGTGGGCCAGGAGACTTCGGAAACACCATATATTTT. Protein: CASSGPGDFGNTIYF.